The rows below give T cell receptor beta chains drawn from one sample of a study of beta chain features in type 1 diabetes. TCRdb keeps only in-frame clones here, not all; method: immunoSEQ multiplex PCR. The data contain 450,000 or so clones, roughly an eighth of them seen just once; the ten biggest clones take up over 0.035%. The source material was naive CD4+ T cells from blood. The receptors here all came from a woman under 30 in good health. Both conserved end residues are trimmed from each CDR3. The order of the fields is clone size, J gene, V gene, CDR3 protein. Size is omitted from some rows. Given values are once, few, many or a class for expanded clones.

clone size: .
J gene: TRBJ2-7
V gene: TRBV14
CDR3 protein: ASSGPGTSSYEQY

clone size: many
J gene: TRBJ2-6
V gene: TRBV10-3
CDR3 protein: AISDRSSGANVLT

clone size: .
J gene: TRBJ1-3
V gene: TRBV14
CDR3 protein: ASSLQQGRSGNTIY

clone size: .
J gene: TRBJ1-2
V gene: TRBV5-6
CDR3 protein: ASSSLSNYGYT

clone size: few
J gene: TRBJ2-5
V gene: TRBV7-2
CDR3 protein: ASSPSRLRETQY

clone size: .
J gene: TRBJ2-5
V gene: TRBV7-3
CDR3 protein: ASSLTGQGFQETQY

clone size: .
J gene: TRBJ2-4
V gene: TRBV28
CDR3 protein: ASSPIPTGAKNIQY

clone size: .
J gene: TRBJ2-1
V gene: TRBV14
CDR3 protein: ASSQVGLGPINEQF

clone size: .
J gene: TRBJ1-2
V gene: TRBV7-9
CDR3 protein: ASSLPTASSNYGYT

clone size: few
J gene: TRBJ2-1
V gene: TRBV14
CDR3 protein: ASSQWPDHNEQF

clone size: .
J gene: TRBJ1-2
V gene: TRBV29-1
CDR3 protein: SAPNTPHYGYT

clone size: few
J gene: TRBJ2-1
V gene: TRBV4-2
CDR3 protein: ASRLTESGQNYNEQF

clone size: .
J gene: TRBJ2-6
V gene: TRBV9
CDR3 protein: ASSIGTGLGANVLT

clone size: few
J gene: TRBJ2-3
V gene: TRBV29-1
CDR3 protein: SGQPRSTDTQY

clone size: .
J gene: TRBJ1-1
V gene: TRBV2
CDR3 protein: ASSEWPLSTEAF

clone size: few
J gene: TRBJ2-3
V gene: TRBV29-1
CDR3 protein: SVEDPTRRDTQY

clone size: few
J gene: TRBJ2-7
V gene: TRBV4-3
CDR3 protein: ASSQDRQDGYEQY

clone size: .
J gene: TRBJ2-2
V gene: TRBV7-2
CDR3 protein: ASSFSPTGELF

clone size: .
J gene: TRBJ2-3
V gene: TRBV28
CDR3 protein: ASSPSGLAGGQNTDTQY

clone size: few
J gene: TRBJ2-2
V gene: TRBV9
CDR3 protein: ASSQGGLNTGELF

clone size: .
J gene: TRBJ2-1
V gene: TRBV18
CDR3 protein: ASSLDGLYPNEQF

clone size: few
J gene: TRBJ2-2
V gene: TRBV6-1
CDR3 protein: ASSAARSGELF

clone size: few
J gene: TRBJ2-1
V gene: TRBV11-2
CDR3 protein: ASSYGSPYNEQF

clone size: .
J gene: TRBJ2-3
V gene: TRBV14
CDR3 protein: ASSQSSGLGYTDTQY

clone size: .
J gene: TRBJ2-5
V gene: TRBV7-9
CDR3 protein: ASSFAVQMEETQY

clone size: many
J gene: TRBJ2-1
V gene: TRBV12-5
CDR3 protein: ASRDPGSSYNEQF

clone size: .
J gene: TRBJ2-5
V gene: TRBV28
CDR3 protein: ASSWVLYGVDDQETQY

clone size: .
J gene: TRBJ2-3
V gene: TRBV4-3
CDR3 protein: ASSQFARGSTDTQY

clone size: .
J gene: TRBJ1-1
V gene: TRBV2
CDR3 protein: ASSENGLNTEAF

clone size: .
J gene: TRBJ1-1
V gene: TRBV7-9
CDR3 protein: ASSLAALNTEAF

clone size: .
J gene: TRBJ2-6
V gene: TRBV4-2
CDR3 protein: ASSLAPGQGSGANVLT

clone size: .
J gene: TRBJ2-7
V gene: TRBV10-3
CDR3 protein: AISESSRMTLY

clone size: .
J gene: TRBJ2-7
V gene: TRBV18
CDR3 protein: ASSPALAYEQY

clone size: once
J gene: TRBJ2-7
V gene: TRBV7-9
CDR3 protein: ASSLRGWAEQY

clone size: .
J gene: TRBJ2-3
V gene: TRBV6-1
CDR3 protein: ASSVHREDTQY

clone size: .
J gene: TRBJ1-2
V gene: TRBV7-2
CDR3 protein: ASSPRQGGYT

clone size: .
J gene: TRBJ1-1
V gene: TRBV7-9
CDR3 protein: ASSLLSQGNTEAF

clone size: few
J gene: TRBJ2-5
V gene: TRBV5-1
CDR3 protein: ASSLGLADEETQY

clone size: .
J gene: TRBJ2-3
V gene: TRBV28
CDR3 protein: ASKANPDTQY

clone size: .
J gene: TRBJ2-3
V gene: TRBV7-2
CDR3 protein: ASSYRGRGTDTQY

clone size: few
J gene: TRBJ2-7
V gene: TRBV14
CDR3 protein: ASSYARHTSGDYEQY

clone size: .
J gene: TRBJ1-2
V gene: TRBV28
CDR3 protein: ASSSTTGGYT

clone size: .
J gene: TRBJ2-1
V gene: TRBV7-9
CDR3 protein: ASSKITNPNEQF

clone size: few
J gene: TRBJ1-1
V gene: TRBV5-1
CDR3 protein: ASSLAYQKGEAF

clone size: .
J gene: TRBJ2-3
V gene: TRBV5-1
CDR3 protein: ASSFTGPSTDTQY

clone size: few
J gene: TRBJ1-2
V gene: TRBV7-2
CDR3 protein: ASSRTGQVYGYT

clone size: few
J gene: TRBJ2-3
V gene: TRBV7-2
CDR3 protein: ASSPSGGTDTQY

clone size: few
J gene: TRBJ2-2
V gene: TRBV5-1
CDR3 protein: ASSLRNRAFAGELF

clone size: few
J gene: TRBJ2-5
V gene: TRBV7-9
CDR3 protein: ASSSRRQETQY

clone size: few
J gene: TRBJ2-3
V gene: TRBV15
CDR3 protein: ATSRDTASADTQY

clone size: few
J gene: TRBJ2-4
V gene: TRBV27
CDR3 protein: ASSLRGLAKNIQY

clone size: few
J gene: TRBJ1-6
V gene: TRBV7-9
CDR3 protein: ASSSTRDRNSPLH

clone size: few
J gene: TRBJ1-6
V gene: TRBV30
CDR3 protein: AWSAETGGNSPLH

clone size: .
J gene: TRBJ1-2
V gene: TRBV9
CDR3 protein: ASSAVVGTGVGYT

clone size: few
J gene: TRBJ2-7
V gene: TRBV9
CDR3 protein: ASSVASGSYEQY

clone size: .
J gene: TRBJ1-6
V gene: TRBV19
CDR3 protein: ASSKLSDNSPLH

clone size: .
J gene: TRBJ1-5
V gene: TRBV7-9
CDR3 protein: ASSGRGLNQPQH

clone size: few
J gene: TRBJ2-3
V gene: TRBV2
CDR3 protein: ASTQGGAGDTQY

clone size: few
J gene: TRBJ2-3
V gene: TRBV7-7
CDR3 protein: ASSLNRGTDTQY

clone size: few
J gene: TRBJ2-5
V gene: TRBV7-3
CDR3 protein: ASSKLQYQETQY